This T cell receptor beta chain was identified in a study of monozygotic twins with inflammatory bowel disease. General study findings and limits: Healthy twins showed more clonotype sharing with others than IBD patients, especially patients with disease activity.

Germline V gene lookup returns CDR1 KGHSH and CDR2 LQKENI. This CDR3 has 14 residues. About this clonotype itself: Its antigen is not identified.

TCRdb re-called the 5' RACE reads, yielding one record per CDR3 amino acid sequence without DNA. Its clone listing holds around 370,000 distinct CDR3 sequences. The sequence was collected from a human donor with ulcerative colitis or Crohn's disease, or a healthy co-twin of an affected twin (not recorded which). The material sequenced was blood. V gene TRBV18 combines with J gene TRBJ2-1; TCRdb names TRBD1, which stays unverified in the absence of DNA. The CDR3 loop is CASSNQGQGNEQFF. The full variable domain, rest sourced from reference TRBV18 and TRBJ2-1, is NAGVMQNPRHLVRRRGQEARLRCSPMKGHSHVYWYRQLPEEGLKFMVYLQKENIIDESGMPKERFSAEFPKEGPSILRIQQVVRGDSAAYFCASSNQGQGNEQFFGPGTRLTVL.